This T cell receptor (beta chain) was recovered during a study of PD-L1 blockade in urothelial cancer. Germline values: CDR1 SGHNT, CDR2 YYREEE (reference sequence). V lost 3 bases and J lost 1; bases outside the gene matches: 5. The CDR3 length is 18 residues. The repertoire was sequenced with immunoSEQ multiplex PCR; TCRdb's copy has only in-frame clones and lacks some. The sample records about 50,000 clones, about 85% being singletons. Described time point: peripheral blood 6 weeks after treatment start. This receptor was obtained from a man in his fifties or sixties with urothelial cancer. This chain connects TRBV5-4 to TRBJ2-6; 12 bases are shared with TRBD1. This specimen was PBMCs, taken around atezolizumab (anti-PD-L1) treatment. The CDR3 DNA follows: TGTGCCAGCAGCTCCCGGGACAGGGGGCTATCTGGGGCCAACGTCCTGACTTTC. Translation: CASSSRDRGLSGANVLTF.